This T cell receptor beta chain comes out of a study of blood T cell repertoires in COVID-19. About the study: Samples of COVID-19 (acute and convalescent) were obtained from the United States, Italy and Spain.

Study members were between about 18 and 100 years old and lived in some 26 US regions. Membership in each cohort depended on participant-reported clinical history. Original data processing: Reference gene primer amplification gave nucleated cell count estimates. Clones were sequenced by immunoSEQ multiplex PCR, and TCRdb holds only the in-frame ones, with some missing. The V and J calls and clone size come from that table; D and trimming were worked out from the DNA. The sample shows about 180,000 clones, 88% of them seen only once. V was pared by 7 bases and J by 8 bases, with 14 bases of the junction left unmatched. CDR3 size: 16 residues. Germline CDR1 reads MDHEN; CDR2 reads SYDVKM.

The sample consisted of PBMCs or T cells enriched from blood (not recorded which). The rearrangement links TRBV28 to TRBJ1-4, with TRBD1 matching 9 bases. The origin of this receptor is a young woman who had recovered from COVID-19. This chain's CDR3 is CASTTNWGQGREKLFF. The CDR3 region has the DNA TGTGCCAGCACCACAAATTGGGGACAGGGAAGAGAAAAACTGTTTTTT.